The 11 T cell receptor beta chains listed next were all sequenced from one sample in a study of CXCR3-negative and CXCR3-positive naive CD8 T cells. The antigens for these receptors are not known. Preparation of TRB cDNA libraries relied on 5' RACE carrying UMI labels. From the 5' RACE reads, TCRdb lists one entry per CDR3 protein and no DNA. The sample table includes about 150,000 distinct CDR3 sequences. Findings and limits, study-wide: CXCR3-positive naive cells carried more hydrophobic TRB CDR3s than CXCR3-negative naive cells did.

The sequencing input was naive CXCR3+ CD8+ T cells from blood. The subset is: CD45RO-CCR7+CD27+CD95- naive CD8+ T cells expressing CXCR3 (TNR3+). The receptors derive from a human donor in good health. Some clones in this sample may be carry-over from other donors' samples.

The chain joins TRBV12-3 or TRBV12-4 to TRBJ2-7; TCRdb's D call of TRBD2 is untestable without DNA. This CDR3 contains 14 residues. The CDR3 loop reads CASSASGRANEQYF.

The rearrangement uses TRBV19 and TRBJ2-3; with no DNA, the TCRdb D assignment of TRBD2 cannot be verified. The CDR3 sequence is 16 residues long. Germline values: CDR1 LNHDA, CDR2 SQIVND (reference sequence). CDR3 region: CASSNLAGISTDTQYF.

This chain uses TRBV12-3 or TRBV12-4 with TRBJ2-7; with no DNA, the TCRdb D assignment of TRBD1 cannot be verified. The CDR3 length is 14 residues. This CDR3 reads CASSLTQGAGEQYF.

The V call is TRBV13, the J call TRBJ2-7. This CDR3 contains 12 residues. Per the germline V gene, CDR1 is PRHDT and CDR2 is FYEKMQ (reference sequence). CDR3 protein: CASSLQRSEQYF. Looking up the rest from reference TRBV13 and TRBJ2-7 gives the full variable domain: AAGVIQSPRHLIKEKRETATLKCYPIPRHDTVYWYQQGPGQDPQFLISFYEKMQSDKGSIPDRFSAQQFSDYHSELNMSSLELGDSALYFCASSLQRSEQYFGPGTRLTVT.

This CDR3 is CASGAGLGIYEQYF. V gene TRBV12-3 or TRBV12-4 combines with J gene TRBJ2-7; TCRdb names TRBD1, which stays unverified in the absence of DNA. The CDR3 totals 14 residues.

The chain combines TRBV19 with TRBJ1-1. CDR1 is LNHDA, CDR2 SQIVND, per germline (reference sequence). The CDR3 extends over 14 amino acids. The chain's CDR3 is CASSIDRGDTEAFF.

This chain joins TRBV12-3 or TRBV12-4 and TRBJ2-1; TCRdb outputs TRBD1, but without DNA this stays unchecked. The CDR3 sequence is 14 residues long. The CDR3 sequence is CASSLEGYNDEQFF.

This chain uses TRBV7-2 with TRBJ2-2; TCRdb indicates TRBD1, and absent DNA this call remains unverified. CDR1 is SGHTA, CDR2 FQGNSA, per germline. The CDR3 length is 14 residues. The chain's CDR3 is CASSFYRGAGELFF.

The chain is built from TRBV7-9 and TRBJ1-1. The germline V gene encodes CDR1 SEHNR and CDR2 FQNEAQ (reference sequence). This CDR3 spans 12 amino acids. The CDR3 is CASSLISTEAFF.

This chain joins TRBV14 and TRBJ2-2; absent DNA, TCRdb's TRBD1 call cannot be checked. Germline values: CDR1 SGHDN, CDR2 FVKESK. This CDR3 comprises 17 residues. The CDR3 spells CASSQEEGQAYTGELFF.

This chain joins TRBV25-1 and TRBJ1-2; the D call from TCRdb, TRBD1, cannot be confirmed without DNA. CDR1 and CDR2 from the germline V gene are MGHDK and SYGVNS. The length of the CDR3 is 14 residues. The CDR3 sequence is CASSDPGQGRGYTF.